These 5 T cell receptor beta chains came from one sample sequenced in a study of T-cell memory formation after mild COVID-19. TCRdb processed the 5' RACE reads anew with MiXCR; each CDR3 protein has one entry. The data show about 110,000 distinct CDR3 sequences, over 15% seen once. Sequencing was done on a sample of PBMCs or a T cell subset sorted from them (not recorded which). The receptor source for this set is a man between 18 and 35 years old who had mild COVID-19 (a few samples of this study predate the infection). Cell type and time point are not known.

The J gene is TRBJ2-6, the V gene TRBV11-2; D is ambiguous. CDR1 is SGHAT, CDR2 FQNNGV, per germline. This CDR3 is 15 amino acids long. The V gene lost 5 bases and the J gene lost 2 bases, with 10 bases spanning the gap. CDR3 region: CASSDERTGANVLTF. The CDR3 DNA reads as TGTGCCAGCAGCGACGAAAGAACTGGGGCCAACGTCCTGACTTTC.

A remark on this clonotype: A clone one base away is much larger, so this may be a read error. The V gene is TRBV6-2 or TRBV6-3, the J gene TRBJ1-1; no clear D gene. The CDR3 consists of 13 residues. Germline V lookup: CDR1 MNHEY, CDR2 SVGEGT. Trimming stripped 5 bases from V and 1 base from J, with 8 bases between. CDR3 loop: CASSRKGNTEAFF. The CDR3 DNA is TGTGCCAGCAGTCGAAAGGGGAACACTGAAGCTTTCTTT.

The chain joins TRBV20-1 to TRBJ1-2; TRBD1 aligns across 10 bases. CDR1 and CDR2 from the germline V gene are DFQATT and SNEGSKA (reference sequence). Trimming removed 4 bases from V and 8 bases from J; junction bases left unmatched: 7. The length of the CDR3 is 13 residues. In DNA, the CDR3 is TGCAGTGCTAAAAGACAGGGGGCGTGGGGCTACACCTTC. It codes for CSAKRQGAWGYTF.

The chain joins TRBV3-1 to TRBJ2-1; 7 bases line up with TRBD2. Per the germline V gene, CDR1 is LGHDT and CDR2 is YNNKEL (reference sequence). Unmatched junction bases numbered 8, after V lost 6 bases and J lost 0 bases. This CDR3 contains 16 residues. CDR3 in DNA: TGTGCCAGCAGTCTAACGGGGGGTGGCTCCTACAATGAGCAGTTCTTC. As protein: CASSLTGGGSYNEQFF.

This clonotype came up a few times. The chain employs TRBV20-1 and TRBJ1-2; 7 bases agree with TRBD1. The CDR3 sequence is 15 residues long. The V gene's germline CDR1 is DFQATT and CDR2 SNEGSKA (reference sequence). V lost 5 bases to trimming and J lost 0 bases; unmatched junction nucleotides: 9. The CDR3 sequence: CSAQEDGTANYGYTF. The CDR3 DNA reads as TGCAGTGCTCAAGAGGATGGGACAGCTAACTATGGCTACACCTTC.